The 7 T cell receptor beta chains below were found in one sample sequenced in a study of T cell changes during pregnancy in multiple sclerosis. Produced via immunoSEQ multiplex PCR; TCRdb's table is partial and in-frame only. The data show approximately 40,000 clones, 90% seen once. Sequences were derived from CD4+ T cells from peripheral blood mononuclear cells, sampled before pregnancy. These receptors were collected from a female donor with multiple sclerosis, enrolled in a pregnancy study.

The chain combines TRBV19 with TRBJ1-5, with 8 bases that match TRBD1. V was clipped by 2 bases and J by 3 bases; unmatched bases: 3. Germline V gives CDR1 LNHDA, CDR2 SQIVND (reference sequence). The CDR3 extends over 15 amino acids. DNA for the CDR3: TGTGCCAGTAGTATAAGGACAGGGCTCAATCAGCCCCAGCATTTT. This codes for CASSIRTGLNQPQHF.

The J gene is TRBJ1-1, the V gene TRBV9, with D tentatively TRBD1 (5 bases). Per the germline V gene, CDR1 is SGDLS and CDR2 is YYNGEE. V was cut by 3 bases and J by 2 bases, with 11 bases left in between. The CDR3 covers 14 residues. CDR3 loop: CASSARQSNTEAFF. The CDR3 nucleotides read TGTGCCAGCAGCGCCCGACAGTCCAACACTGAAGCTTTCTTT.

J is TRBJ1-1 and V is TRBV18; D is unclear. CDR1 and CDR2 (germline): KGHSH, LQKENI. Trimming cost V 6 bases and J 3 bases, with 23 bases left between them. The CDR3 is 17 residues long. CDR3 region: CASSRTSRGFGDTEAFF. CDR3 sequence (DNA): TGTGCCAGCTCCCGAACCTCAAGAGGGTTCGGGGACACTGAAGCTTTCTTT.

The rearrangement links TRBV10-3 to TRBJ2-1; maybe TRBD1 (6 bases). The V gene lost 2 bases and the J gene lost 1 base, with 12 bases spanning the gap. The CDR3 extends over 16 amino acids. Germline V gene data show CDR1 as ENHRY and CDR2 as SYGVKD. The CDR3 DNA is TGTGCCATCAGTGAGGGGCAGGGGAGATCCTACAATGAGCAGTTCTTC. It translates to CAISEGQGRSYNEQFF.

The CDR3 DNA reads as TGCGCCAGCAGTTTTGGTAGTTCTGGAAACACCATATATTTT. Amino acids: CASSFGSSGNTIYF. J is TRBJ1-3 and V is TRBV5-1; D unresolved. CDR1 SGHRS and CDR2 YFSETQ come from the germline V gene. V was pared by 5 bases and J by 1 base, with 10 bases between. The CDR3 is 14 amino acids.

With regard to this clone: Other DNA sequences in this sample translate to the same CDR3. For the CDR3, the DNA is TGCGCCAGCAGCCCGGGACAGGGAGGAGATGGCTACACCTTC. It translates to CASSPGQGGDGYTF. V gene TRBV5-1 combines with J gene TRBJ1-2; 9 bases are shared with TRBD1. The V gene end was trimmed by 4 bases and the J gene end by 6 bases; junction bases not matched to a gene: 7. The CDR3 sequence is 14 residues long. Germline V gene lookup returns CDR1 SGHRS and CDR2 YFSETQ.

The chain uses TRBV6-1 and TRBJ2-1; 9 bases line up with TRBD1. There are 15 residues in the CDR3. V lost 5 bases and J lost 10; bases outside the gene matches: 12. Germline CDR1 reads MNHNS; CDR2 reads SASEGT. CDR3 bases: TGTGCCAGCAGTCACCCGGGACAGGGATCGCGCGAGCAGTTCTTC. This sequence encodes CASSHPGQGSREQFF.